Below, 13 T cell receptor beta chains from the same sample are listed, as sequenced in a study of shared clonotypes between healthy human individuals. Method: immunoSEQ multiplex PCR; TCRdb's copy keeps in-frame clones and lacks some. The sample has about 960,000 clones, over 75% seen once. Sequenced sample: memory CD4+ T cells sorted from blood. Regarding subset: CD45RA-negative fraction. The receptors shown here come from a man younger than 35 in good health.

This chain connects TRBV9 to TRBJ2-5; 7 nucleotides align to TRBD1. The V gene end was trimmed by 2 bases and the J gene end by 1 base; junction bases not matched to a gene: 2. This CDR3 region has 14 residues. Germline V lookup: CDR1 SGDLS, CDR2 YYNGEE. This CDR3 reads CASSVTGPQETQYF. CDR3 bases: TGTGCCAGCAGCGTGACAGGGCCCCAAGAGACCCAGTACTTC.

The chain combines TRBV5-1 with TRBJ1-5; D is unresolved. CDR1 and CDR2 (germline): SGHRS, YFSETQ. V was shortened by 1 base and J by 5 bases, with 7 bases between the two germline ends. The CDR3 is 13 residues long. CDR3 protein: CASSLFGDQPQHF. In nucleotides, the CDR3 is TGCGCCAGCAGCTTGTTTGGGGATCAGCCCCAGCATTTT.

The chain is built from TRBV29-1 and TRBJ2-7; D remains ambiguous. CDR3 length equals 14 residues. The germline V gene has CDR1 SQVTM and CDR2 ANQGSEA. Deletions cut 4 bases from V and 0 bases from J, with 13 bases between. The CDR3 spells CSVASRKSSYEQYF. The CDR3 DNA reads as TGCAGCGTTGCATCCAGGAAAAGCTCCTACGAGCAGTACTTC.

The gene calls are TRBV6-6 and TRBJ1-1; D remains ambiguous. V gave up 2 bases and J gave up 1 base, with 8 bases separating them. The CDR3 totals 14 residues. Germline CDR1 MNHNY, CDR2 SVGAGI (reference sequence). The chain's CDR3 is CASSYVQPNTEAFF. CDR3 DNA sequence: TGTGCCAGCAGTTACGTACAGCCGAACACTGAAGCTTTCTTT.

The chain links TRBV5-8 to TRBJ2-7; 13 bases match TRBD2. This CDR3 region has 16 residues. Trimming cost V 3 bases and J 4 bases; bases outside gene matches: 7. Germline-derived CDR1 and CDR2 are SGHTS and YDEGEE. In DNA form, the CDR3 reads TGTGCCAGCAGCTGGGGACTAGCGGGGAGTTCGTACGAGCAGTACTTC. Protein: CASSWGLAGSSYEQYF.

In this sample, this clone turned up a few times. The gene calls are TRBV9 and TRBJ1-4; the D is unclear. This CDR3 comprises 13 residues. V gave up 0 bases and J gave up 6 bases, with 6 bases separating them. CDR1 SGDLS and CDR2 YYNGEE come from the germline V gene. The CDR3 DNA sequence: TGTGCCAGCAGCGTAGGGCCGGATGAAAAACTGTTTTTT. Its translation: CASSVGPDEKLFF.

The rearrangement joins TRBV10-3 to TRBJ2-7, with D perhaps TRBD1 or TRBD2 (7 bases each). V was cut by 6 bases and J by 2 bases, with 23 bases left in between. Per the germline V gene, CDR1 is ENHRY and CDR2 is SYGVKD. CDR3 length: 17 residues. The CDR3 region is CAISQPGGQIKAYEQYF. The CDR3 nucleotides are TGTGCCATCAGCCAACCGGGGGGACAGATAAAGGCCTACGAGCAGTACTTC.

This clone was counted at least ten times. V usage is TRBV18 and J usage is TRBJ2-1; D is ambiguous. Trimming removed 5 bases from V and 9 bases from J, with 8 bases in between. Germline CDR1 and CDR2: KGHSH and LQKENI. This CDR3 contains 11 residues. This CDR3 is CASSSFVEQFF. The CDR3 nucleotides are TGTGCCAGCTCATCATTCGTTGAGCAGTTCTTC.

The V call is TRBV5-1, the J call TRBJ1-1; 10 bases are shared with TRBD1. The CDR3 runs 14 residues. CDR1 and CDR2 (germline): SGHRS, YFSETQ. V was pared by 6 bases and J by 4 bases, with 6 bases of the junction left unmatched. In DNA form, the CDR3 reads TGCGCCAGCATACGCGGGACAGGGGCCACTGAAGCTTTCTTT. This encodes CASIRGTGATEAFF.

The chain carries TRBV11-2 and TRBJ1-2, with unresolved D. Germline values: CDR1 SGHAT, CDR2 FQNNGV. The CDR3 is 14 amino acids. Trimming left V 6 bases short and J 6 bases short, with 17 bases between. In DNA form, the CDR3 reads TGTGCCAGCAGTTCCCTGAGTGGAGTTGATGGCTACACCTTC. Amino acid sequence: CASSSLSGVDGYTF.

V is TRBV18 and J is TRBJ2-1; D is unclear. The germline gives CDR1 KGHSH, CDR2 LQKENI. The CDR3 loop spans 14 amino acids. Trimming took off 3 bases at V and 3 bases at J, with 9 bases between the two ends. CDR3 protein: CASSPGWGYNEQFF. The CDR3 nucleotides read TGTGCCAGCTCACCGGGGTGGGGCTACAATGAGCAGTTCTTC. The complete variable domain, with remaining parts taken from reference TRBV18 and TRBJ2-1, reads NAGVMQNPRHLVRRRGQEARLRCSPMKGHSHVYWYRQLPEEGLKFMVYLQKENIIDESGMPKERFSAEFPKEGPSILRIQQVVRGDSAAYFCASSPGWGYNEQFFGPGTRLTVL.

The CDR3 sequence is CASSPLSGTPDTQYF. The CDR3 coding sequence is TGTGCCAGCTCACCACTCAGCGGGACACCAGATACGCAGTATTTT. J is TRBJ2-3 and V is TRBV18; a weak D match, TRBD2 (7 bases). The CDR3 has 15 amino acids. V lost 1 base and J 4 bases, leaving 12 bases between the germline ends. CDR1 and CDR2 (germline): KGHSH, LQKENI.

This chain uses TRBV5-4 with TRBJ2-7, with D perhaps TRBD1 (5 bases). V shed 0 bases and J shed 3 bases, with 13 bases lying between them. Germline CDR1 SGHNT, CDR2 YYREEE (reference sequence). This CDR3 is 15 amino acids long. The CDR3 spells CASSLGGRVDYEQYF. In DNA form, the CDR3 reads TGTGCCAGCAGCTTGGGGGGCAGGGTGGACTACGAGCAGTACTTC.